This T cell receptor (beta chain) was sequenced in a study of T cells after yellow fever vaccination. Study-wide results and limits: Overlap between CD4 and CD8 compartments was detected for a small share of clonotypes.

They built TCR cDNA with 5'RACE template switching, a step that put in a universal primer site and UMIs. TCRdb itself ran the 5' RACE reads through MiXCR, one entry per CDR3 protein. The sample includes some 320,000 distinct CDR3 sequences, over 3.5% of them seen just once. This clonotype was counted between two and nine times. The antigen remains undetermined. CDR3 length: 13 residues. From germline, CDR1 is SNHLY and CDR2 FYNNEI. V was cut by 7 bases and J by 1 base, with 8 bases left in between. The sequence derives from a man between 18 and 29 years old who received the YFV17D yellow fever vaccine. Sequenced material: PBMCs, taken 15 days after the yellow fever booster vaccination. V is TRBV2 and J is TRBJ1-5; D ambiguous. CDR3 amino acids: CASMEDSNQPQHF. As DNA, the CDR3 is TGTGCCAGCATGGAAGACAGCAATCAGCCCCAGCATTTT.